Listed below are T cell receptor beta chains from one sample, sequenced in a study of long-term antiretroviral therapy in people with HIV. This table comes from immunoSEQ multiplex PCR, and its TCRdb copy is limited to in-frame clones, with some not included. The table includes some 40,000 clones, around 85% detected once. The material sequenced was unsorted PBMCs, taken 1.2 years after starting antiretroviral therapy. Receptors originate from a woman in her 50s with HIV. CDR3s include the opening cysteine and the closing phenylalanine or tryptophan. The D gene is left open where the match is weak. Expanded clones get a size class; other rows say once, few or many, or leave the size out.

>.|TRBV19|.|TRBJ2-2
CASSRARTGELFF
TGTGCCAGCAGTCGGGCCCGCACCGGGGAGCTGTTTTTT
>.|TRBV11-2|once|TRBJ1-2
CASSLARQGKSYTF
TGTGCCAGCAGCTTAGCGAGGCAGGGTAAAAGCTACACCTTC
>TRBD2|TRBV19|.|TRBJ2-7
CASSIGSGGSIYEQYF
TGTGCCAGTAGTATAGGGAGCGGGGGTTCCATCTACGAGCAGTACTTC
>.|TRBV18|.|TRBJ1-1
CASSPSRSNAEAFF
TGTGCCAGCTCACCATCGAGGTCAAACGCTGAAGCTTTCTTT
>.|TRBV19|.|TRBJ2-3
CASSPQGGDTQYF
TGTGCCAGTAGTCCACAGGGAGGAGATACGCAGTATTTT
>TRBD2|TRBV7-9|.|TRBJ2-3
CASSFAGDTDTQYF
TGTGCCAGCAGCTTCGCGGGGGACACAGATACGCAGTATTTT
>.|TRBV29-1|.|TRBJ2-5
CSVETGKETQYF
TGCAGCGTGGAGACAGGCAAAGAGACCCAGTACTTC
>.|TRBV5-1|.|TRBJ2-1
CASSLDHDKYNEQFF
TGCGCCAGCAGCTTGGACCATGATAAGTACAATGAGCAGTTCTTC
>TRBD1|TRBV9|.|TRBJ1-1
CASSLLGQGNTEAFF
TGTGCCAGCAGCCTCCTGGGACAGGGGAACACTGAAGCTTTCTTT
>.|TRBV18|.|TRBJ1-2
CASSPPPKGGYTF
TGTGCCAGCTCACCACCCCCTAAGGGTGGCTACACCTTC
>TRBD1|TRBV7-9|.|TRBJ2-2
CASSRRTGVGELFF
TGTGCCAGCAGCAGACGGACAGGGGTTGGGGAGCTGTTTTTT
>.|TRBV27|.|TRBJ2-7
CASSFSSGRTHEQYF
TGTGCCAGCAGTTTCTCGTCAGGACGCACCCACGAGCAGTACTTC
>TRBD1|TRBV5-4|.|TRBJ2-5
CASSPGTGRETQYF
TGTGCCAGCAGCCCGGGGACAGGGAGAGAGACCCAGTACTTC
>.|TRBV6-5|.|TRBJ1-2
CASSYREGLGGYTF
TGTGCCAGCAGTTACCGCGAGGGTCTCGGAGGCTACACCTTC
>.|TRBV4-1|once|TRBJ2-2
CASSQVGALSNTGELFF
TGCGCCAGCAGCCAAGTAGGAGCCCTTTCGAACACCGGGGAGCTGTTTTTT
>.|TRBV5-1|.|TRBJ1-2
CASSLGGTGNLNYGYTF
TGCGCCAGCAGCTTGGGGGGCACAGGCAATCTTAACTATGGCTACACCTTC
>TRBD1|TRBV5-1|once|TRBJ1-4
CASSEGQGIEKLFF
TGCGCCAGCAGCGAGGGACAGGGTATCGAAAAACTGTTTTTT
>TRBD1|TRBV7-9|few|TRBJ1-2
CASSVDRGSAYGYTF
TGTGCCAGCAGCGTTGACAGGGGATCGGCCTATGGCTACACCTTC
>.|TRBV2|.|TRBJ1-2
CASKPSAVPTNYGYTF
TGTGCCAGCAAGCCTTCGGCCGTGCCTACTAACTATGGCTACACCTTC
>TRBD2|TRBV6-6|.|TRBJ2-1
CASSYSSGGGRGEQFF
TGTGCCAGCAGTTACTCTAGCGGGGGGGGACGGGGTGAGCAGTTCTTC
>.|TRBV7-9|.|TRBJ1-1
CASSSYRAMNTEAFF
TGTGCCAGCAGCTCATACAGGGCGATGAACACTGAAGCTTTCTTT
>TRBD2|TRBV11-2|.|TRBJ2-5
CASSLDPSGWPGGETQYF
TGTGCCAGCAGCTTAGATCCTAGCGGTTGGCCCGGGGGAGAGACCCAGTACTTC
>TRBD2|TRBV10-3|.|TRBJ2-7
CATRREGTYEQYF
TGTGCCACTCGGAGGGAGGGAACCTACGAGCAGTACTTC
>TRBD2|TRBV4-3|.|TRBJ2-3
CASSLRGGAGTQYF
TGCGCCAGCAGCCTCCGCGGGGGGGCCGGTACGCAGTATTTT
>.|TRBV25-1|once|TRBJ1-3
CASSPSASGNTIYF
TGTGCCAGCAGTCCGTCTGCCTCTGGAAACACCATATATTTT
>.|TRBV7-9|.|TRBJ1-5
CASSEGQSNQPQHF
TGTGCCAGCAGCGAAGGACAGTCCAATCAGCCCCAGCATTTT
>TRBD2|TRBV19|.|TRBJ2-1
CASKGGLSGGDNEQFF
TGTGCCAGTAAGGGGGGACTTAGCGGGGGGGACAATGAGCAGTTCTTC